This TCR beta chain was documented in a study of spatial heterogeneity in lung cancer. Study as a whole: TCR and UMI combinations that were unique each appeared, on average, more than ten times in raw reads.

The time point here: sample taken at primary tumor resection. TCRs were sequenced from unsorted whole RNA of tumor, nontumor lung or PBMC. The donor group consisted of around 70 patients who had untreated, early-stage non-small cell lung cancer. The CDR3 covers 11 residues. V gave up 8 bases and J gave up 8 bases, with 10 bases separating them. Germline CDR1 is ENHRY and CDR2 is SYGVKD. TCRdb re-derived calls from the 5' RACE reads in MiXCR, one entry per CDR3 protein. The sample lists tens of thousands of distinct CDR3 sequences, about 12% occurring once. The sequence was collected from a male donor with early-stage non-small cell lung cancer. The sequenced sample was PBMCs, obtained at surgery. The genes are TRBV10-3 and TRBJ2-1; D gene unclear. The DNA of the CDR3 is TGTGCCATCCGTTCCAACGATGAGCAGTTCTTC. Translated, it gives CAIRSNDEQFF.